This T cell receptor (beta chain) was identified during a study of identical twins. Points from the study as a whole: Abundant beta clonotypes from cord blood bore fewer insertions; memory repertoires lacked this pattern. Diverse VJ usage suggested most zero-insertion clonotypes were not invariant T cells.

Notes on this clonotype: Its antigen is still unknown.

A template switching step contributed a universal primer site, while unique molecular identifiers were present in the cDNA. MiXCR was run by TCRdb on the 5' RACE reads, yielding one entry per CDR3 protein. The table lists 450,000 to 500,000 distinct CDR3 sequences, 13% to 15% of them singletons, with around 0.98% in the top ten. Per germline, CDR1 SGHVS and CDR2 FQNEAQ. The CDR3 is 16 residues long. Losses at the gene ends were 3 bases for V and 2 bases for J; bases not matched to a gene: 5. The data also belong to a second study, concerning yellow fever vaccine responses in identical twins. That source notes: Among the twins, the vaccine T cell response reportedly seemed partly convergent and partly personalized.

The chain uses TRBV7-8 and TRBJ2-7; 12 bases match TRBD2. The source material was CD4+ T cells sorted from blood. The TCR was taken from a woman aged 18-30 years in good health. The CDR3 region has the DNA TGTGCCAGCAGCTTTTTCCTAGCGGGGGGGGCCTACGAGCAGTACTTC. Translating gives CASSFFLAGGAYEQYF. The full variable domain, completed using reference TRBV7-8 and TRBJ2-7, is GAGVSQSPRYKVAKRGQDVALRCDPISGHVSLFWYQQALGQGPEFLTYFQNEAQLDKSGLPSDRFFAERPEGSVSTLKIQRTQQEDSAVYLCASSFFLAGGAYEQYFGPGTRLTVT.